The text below deals with one T cell receptor beta chain. Original methodology: Estimated nucleated cell counts came from reference gene primer amplification. Clones were sequenced by immunoSEQ multiplex PCR, and TCRdb holds only the in-frame ones, with some missing. That table is the source of V, J and clone size, and D and trimming were worked out from the DNA. The sample consists of 35,000 to 50,000 clones, about 70% of them appearing once. The data are from a study of blood T cell repertoires in COVID-19. About the study: Sites in the United States, Italy and Spain provided acute and convalescent COVID-19 samples. The analysed material was cDNA or gDNA that came from T cells, B-cell-depleted T cells, or PBMCs.

The CDR3 spans 14 residues. Trimming removed 4 bases at V and 2 bases at J, with 11 bases between. Germline CDR1 reads KGHSH; CDR2 reads LQKENI. V usage is TRBV18 and J usage is TRBJ1-2; D possibly corresponds to TRBD1 (5 bases). The sequence was collected from a man aged 65 to 79 with active or convalescent COVID-19. Sequencing used peripheral blood. CDR3 bases: TGTGCCAGCTCACTTACGGGGGAAAACTATGGCTACACCTTC. It is translated as CASSLTGENYGYTF.